This entry lists 6 T cell receptor beta chains sequenced from one sample in a study of blood T cell repertoires in COVID-19. Repertoires were generated with immunoSEQ multiplex PCR, while TCRdb's copy carries only in-frame clones and drops some. The repertoire holds 110,000 to 150,000 clones, with 84% as singletons. Sequences were obtained from peripheral blood. The origin of the receptors is a human donor in a cohort sampled during active COVID-19.

This sequence joins TRBV4-1 and TRBJ1-2; no firm D call. Germline CDR1 and CDR2: MGHRA and YSYEKL. The germline V and J ends were trimmed by 0 bases and 3 bases, with 11 bases remaining between them. This CDR3 has 15 residues. The CDR3 sequence is CASSQDRQEDYGYTF. The CDR3 DNA is TGCGCCAGCAGCCAAGATAGGCAGGAGGACTATGGCTACACCTTC.

The rearrangement uses TRBV21-1 and TRBJ1-5; the table's D call TRBD1 went unverified against the DNA. TRBV21-1 is deemed a pseudogene. The CDR3 loop spans 21 amino acids. The CDR3 DNA sequence: TGTGCCAGCAGCAAGATCTGGGCCGGGACAGGGGGTGGGTCAGCCGATCAGCCCCAGCATTTT. Encoded protein: CASSKIWAGTGGGSADQPQHF.

V is TRBV10-3 and J is TRBJ2-3, with TRBD2 as a possible D gene (6 bases). CDR1 ENHRY and CDR2 SYGVKD come from the germline V gene. This CDR3 has 16 amino acids. The V and J ends lost 2 bases and 4 bases respectively, with 16 bases between them. The chain's CDR3 is CAISEGGPGGADTQYF. The CDR3 coding sequence is TGTGCCATCAGTGAGGGTGGACCCGGCGGGGCAGATACGCAGTATTTT.

V gene TRBV2 combines with J gene TRBJ2-3, with TRBD2 matching over 9 bases. J was trimmed by 5 bases and V by 0 bases; bases with no gene match: 12. The length of the CDR3 is 18 residues. Germline lookup yields CDR1 SNHLY and CDR2 FYNNEI. For the CDR3, the DNA is TGTGCCAGCAGTGAAGCGACGGTAGCGGGGGTGGAGGGAGATACGCAGTATTTT. Its protein product is CASSEATVAGVEGDTQYF. The full variable domain, rest sourced from reference TRBV2 and TRBJ2-3, is EPEVTQTPSHQVTQMGQEVILRCVPISNHLYFYWYRQILGQKVEFLVSFYNNEISEKSEIFDDQFSVERPDGSNFTLKIRSTKLEDSAMYFCASSEATVAGVEGDTQYFGPGTRLTVL.

The chain employs TRBV27 and TRBJ1-4; D is ambiguous. Germline loops: CDR1 MNHEY, CDR2 SMNVEV (reference sequence). This CDR3 comprises 14 residues. Trimming cost V 3 bases and J 0 bases, with 5 bases left between them. CDR3 in DNA: TGTGCCAGCAGTTTGGGCCCAACTAATGAAAAACTGTTTTTT. It codes for CASSLGPTNEKLFF. Variable domain in full (rest from reference TRBV27 and TRBJ1-4): EAQVTQNPRYLITVTGKKLTVTCSQNMNHEYMSWYRQDPGLGLRQIYYSMNVEVTDKGDVPEGYKVSRKEKRNFPLILESPSPNQTSLYFCASSLGPTNEKLFFGSGTQLSVL.

V usage is TRBV30 and J usage is TRBJ2-5; TRBD2 agrees at 9 bases. In germline, CDR1 is GTSNPN, CDR2 SVGIG (reference sequence). The J segment lost 4 bases and the V segment lost 0 bases, leaving 9 bases of the junction unmatched. This CDR3 has 16 amino acids. CDR3 in amino acids: CAWSVNSGGFSETQYF. In DNA form, the CDR3 reads TGTGCCTGGAGTGTTAATAGCGGGGGCTTCTCAGAGACCCAGTACTTC.